The sequence of this T cell receptor beta chain was determined in a study of blood T cell repertoires in COVID-19. Study-wide background: Sites in the United States, Italy and Spain provided acute and convalescent COVID-19 samples. The cDNA or gDNA used as material had been derived from T cells, B-cell-depleted T cells, or PBMCs.

The V and J ends lost 5 bases and 5 bases respectively, with 15 bases between them. The CDR3 totals 14 residues. In germline, CDR1 is LNHDA, CDR2 SQIVND (reference sequence). In the original workflow: From reference gene primer amplification, estimates of nucleated cell counts were derived. The protocol was immunoSEQ multiplex PCR, while the TCRdb copy is restricted to in-frame clones and leaves out a portion. V and J calls and clone size are as listed in that table; D and trimming were resolved from the DNA. The table includes around 260,000 clones, around 86% detected once. The origin of this receptor is a human donor in a cohort sampled during active COVID-19. Sequencing was carried out using peripheral blood. This chain links TRBV19 with TRBJ2-5; D may be TRBD2 (6 bases). Here the CDR3 DNA reads TGTGCCAGTAGTTTCCGGGACCGGGGGGAGACCCAGTACTTC. This gives the protein CASSFRDRGETQYF.